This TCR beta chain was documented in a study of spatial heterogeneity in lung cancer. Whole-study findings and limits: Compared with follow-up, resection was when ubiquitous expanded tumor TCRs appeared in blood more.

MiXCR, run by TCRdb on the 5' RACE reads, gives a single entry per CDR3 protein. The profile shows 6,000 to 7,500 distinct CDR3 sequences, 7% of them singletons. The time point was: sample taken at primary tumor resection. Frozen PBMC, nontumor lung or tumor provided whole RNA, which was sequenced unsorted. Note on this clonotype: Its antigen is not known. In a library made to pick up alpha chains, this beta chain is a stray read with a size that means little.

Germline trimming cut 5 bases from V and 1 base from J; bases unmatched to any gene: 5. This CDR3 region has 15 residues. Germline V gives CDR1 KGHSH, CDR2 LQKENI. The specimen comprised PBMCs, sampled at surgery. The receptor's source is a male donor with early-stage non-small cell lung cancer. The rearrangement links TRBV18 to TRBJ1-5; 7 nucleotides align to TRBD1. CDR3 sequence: CASSRDSYSNQPQHF. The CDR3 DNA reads TGTGCCAGCTCAAGGGACAGTTACAGCAATCAGCCCCAGCATTTT.